This section outlines one T cell receptor (beta chain) sequence together with its context. What it recognizes is unknown. One base away lies a much larger clone, so this may be a sequencing read error. The CDR3 totals 12 residues. Germline loops: CDR1 KGHSH, CDR2 LQKENI. Each CDR3 protein gets one entry after TCRdb re-called the 5' RACE reads with MiXCR. The profile shows 450,000 to 550,000 distinct CDR3 sequences, 5.3% of them singletons. The data are from a study of CD8 T cells in ankylosing spondylitis. Study-level points and caveats: Seven to nine highly homologous variants made up a TCR beta motif that seemed to typify ankylosing spondylitis blood. With a CD8+ phenotype, disease-linked clones were relatively rare in peripheral blood.

Sequencing input: blood, either unsorted or a sorted T cell fraction (not recorded which). The clonotype originates from a male donor with ankylosing spondylitis. The chain recombines TRBV18 with TRBJ2-7, with no clear D. The CDR3 here is CAGSPDAYEQYF. CDR3 nucleotide sequence: TGTGCCGGCTCACCAGATGCCTACGAGCAGTACTTC.